These 4 T cell receptor beta chains came from one sample sequenced in a study of T cell repertoires in cytomegalovirus infection. Their recognized antigens are unknown. TCRdb reanalysed the reads using MiXCR and keeps one entry per CDR3 protein. This table has approximately 990,000 distinct CDR3 sequences, 30% to 40% appearing once. The sample was cultured CD8+ T cells from PBMCs, taken from culture after CMV antigen stimulation. The receptors here all came from a human donor in good health (CMV status not recorded). Some clones in this sample may be carry-over from other donors' samples.

This clonotype was counted a few times. The chain employs TRBV4-3 and TRBJ2-5; perhaps TRBD2 as D (6 bases). V dropped 4 bases and J dropped 3 bases, with 15 bases sitting between them. CDR3 length: 15 amino acids. CDR1 is LGHNA, CDR2 YSLEER, per germline. The CDR3 DNA reads TGCGCCAGCAGCCCCTGGGTGGGGGGAAAAGAGACCCAGTACTTC. Encoded protein: CASSPWVGGKETQYF.

The chain is built from TRBV6-6 and TRBJ1-2; D remains unclear. This CDR3 has 13 amino acids. Germline V gives CDR1 MNHNY, CDR2 SVGAGI (reference sequence). CDR3 in amino acids: CAVTLSGLLGYTF. The CDR3 coding sequence is TGTGCAGTGACGCTGTCCGGTCTCTTGGGCTACACCTTC.

The V and J genes are TRBV20-1 and TRBJ2-2; 11 bases fit TRBD1. After removal of 5 bases from V and 5 bases from J, the junction contained 4 bases not matched to a gene. The CDR3 is 14 residues long. The V gene's germline CDR1 is DFQATT and CDR2 SNEGSKA (reference sequence). The CDR3 sequence is CSAGQGALTGELFF. The CDR3 coding sequence is TGCAGTGCTGGACAGGGGGCGCTTACCGGGGAGCTGTTTTTT.

This chain joins TRBV7-6 and TRBJ2-1, with D perhaps matching TRBD2 (5 bases). Germline lookup yields CDR1 SGHVS and CDR2 FNYEAQ. The CDR3 runs 15 residues. Trimming took off 5 bases at V and 7 bases at J, with 18 bases between the two ends. CDR3 sequence reads: CASSVRGGFQNEQFF. The CDR3 DNA follows: TGTGCCAGCAGCGTACGCGGCGGGTTCCAAAATGAGCAGTTCTTC.